Given below is one T cell receptor beta chain in context. Its antigen is currently unknown. The read halts 3 residues ahead of the CDR3 end, with the missing end drawn from the germline J gene. This CDR3 is built from 15 residues. Germline CDR1 is SGHTA and CDR2 is FQGTGA. Losses at the gene ends were 5 bases for V and 0 bases for J; bases not matched to a gene: 5. Average input was about 1,200 ng genomic DNA for immunoSEQ TCR beta CDR3 amplification. TCRdb keeps only in-frame clones here, not all; method: immunoSEQ multiplex PCR. This table lists more than 20,000 clones. This entry is derived from a study of T cells in women clearing cervical HPV infection. Notes on the study in general: TRBV6-7 relative abundance averaged roughly 0.1% in cases and more than 0.15% in controls. Associations may precede or follow infection; HPV-specific or memory T cells were not isolated.

The sequence came from a woman aged 18 to 75 with a cervical HPV16 infection that either progressed to CIN3+ or cleared (not recorded which). This sequence joins TRBV7-3 and TRBJ2-3, with 7 bases that match TRBD1. Sample: blood buffy coat. The covered CDR3 bases are TGTGCCAGCAGCCGACAGGGTAGTAGCACAGATACG. It yields the protein CASSRQGSSTDT. The complete CDR3 protein is CASSRQGSSTDTQYF.